These 7 T cell receptor beta chains were sequenced from one sample in a study of blood T cell repertoires in COVID-19. The protocol was immunoSEQ multiplex PCR, while the TCRdb copy is restricted to in-frame clones and leaves out a portion. The repertoire consists of around 150,000 clones, with roughly 80% occurring once and the leading ten covering less than 4%. The source material was PBMCs or T cells enriched from blood (not recorded which). The source is a woman aged 60-75 years who had recovered from COVID-19.

This chain uses TRBV24-1 with TRBJ2-5; 9 nucleotides agree with TRBD2. The V gene's germline CDR1 is KGHDR and CDR2 SFDVKD. With 4 bases clipped from V and 2 bases from J, the junction kept 7 bases outside the gene matches. The CDR3 sequence is 16 residues long. In DNA, the CDR3 is TGTGCCACCAGTGACCCGGGGAGCGGGGGGCAAGAGACCCAGTACTTC. Amino acid sequence: CATSDPGSGGQETQYF.

The gene calls are TRBV5-5 and TRBJ1-6; tentatively, D is TRBD1 (5 bases). The germline V and J ends were trimmed by 6 bases and 7 bases, with 17 bases remaining between them. The CDR3 has 15 amino acids. CDR1 is SGHKS, CDR2 YYEKEE, per germline (reference sequence). For the CDR3, the DNA is TGTGCCAGCACCATGTGGTCAGGGAGGAATTCACCCCTCCACTTT. Amino acid sequence: CASTMWSGRNSPLHF.

This clone is medium-sized. The chain links TRBV10-1 to TRBJ2-1; 8 bases align to TRBD1. V shed 4 bases and J 6 bases; nucleotides not matched to a gene: 11. This CDR3 spans 16 amino acids. The V gene's germline CDR1 is WNHNN and CDR2 SYGVQD (reference sequence). CDR3 DNA: TGCGCCAGCAGTGGGGTCGCGGCAGGGGGCTTCAATGAGCAGTTCTTC. It is translated as CASSGVAAGGFNEQFF.

J is TRBJ1-2 and V is TRBV7-8; D is possibly TRBD1 (5 bases). V gave up 2 bases and J gave up 10 bases, with 26 bases separating them. In germline, CDR1 is SGHVS, CDR2 FQNEAQ. This CDR3 is 17 amino acids long. The CDR3 DNA sequence: TGTGCCAGCAGCTTATACGGGGACGGGAGAGCCCCCTCCGTCTACACCTTC. Translating gives CASSLYGDGRAPSVYTF.

This chain connects TRBV2 to TRBJ1-6; 8 bases map to TRBD1. This CDR3 comprises 14 residues. The germline gives CDR1 SNHLY, CDR2 FYNNEI. Trimming cost V 6 bases and J 6 bases; bases outside gene matches: 4. The CDR3 is CASRDRVGNSPLHF. CDR3 nucleotides: TGTGCCAGCAGGGACAGGGTCGGTAATTCACCCCTCCACTTT.

The rearrangement joins TRBV2 to TRBJ2-3; the D gene is possibly TRBD1 (5 bases). From germline, CDR1 is SNHLY and CDR2 FYNNEI. The germline V and J ends were trimmed by 4 bases and 4 bases, with 15 bases remaining between them. The CDR3 is 15 residues long. CDR3: CASSGGALSADTQYF. Here the CDR3 DNA reads TGTGCCAGCAGTGGTGGGGCGTTAAGCGCAGATACGCAGTATTTT.

The chain couples TRBV7-9 to TRBJ2-1; 10 positions match TRBD2. Trimming at V came to 2 bases and at J to 9 bases, leaving 4 bases not matched to a gene. Per the germline V gene, CDR1 is SEHNR and CDR2 is FQNEAQ (reference sequence). This CDR3 is 14 amino acids long. The CDR3 DNA reads as TGTGCCAGCAGCTTACAGCGGGGGGGATCTGAGCAGTTCTTC. As protein: CASSLQRGGSEQFF.